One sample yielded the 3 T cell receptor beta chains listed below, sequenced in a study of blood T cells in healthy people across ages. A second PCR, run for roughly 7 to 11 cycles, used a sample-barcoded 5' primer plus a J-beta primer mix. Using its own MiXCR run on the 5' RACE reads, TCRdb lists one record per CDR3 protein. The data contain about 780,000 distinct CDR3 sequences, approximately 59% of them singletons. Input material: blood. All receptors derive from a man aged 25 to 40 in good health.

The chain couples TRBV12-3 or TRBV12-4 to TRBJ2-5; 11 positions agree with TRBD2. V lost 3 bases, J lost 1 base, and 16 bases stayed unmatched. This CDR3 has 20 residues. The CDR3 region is CASSFGSGGAGLIPQETQYF. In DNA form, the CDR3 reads TGTGCCAGCAGTTTTGGTAGCGGGGGGGCCGGTCTGATCCCCCAAGAGACCCAGTACTTC.

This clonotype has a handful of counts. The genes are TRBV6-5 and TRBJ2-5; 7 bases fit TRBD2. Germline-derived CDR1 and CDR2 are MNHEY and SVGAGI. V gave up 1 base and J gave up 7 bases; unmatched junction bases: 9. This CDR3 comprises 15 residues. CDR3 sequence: CASSYFERGGRTQYF. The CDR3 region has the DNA TGTGCCAGCAGTTACTTCGAGCGGGGAGGAAGGACCCAGTACTTC.

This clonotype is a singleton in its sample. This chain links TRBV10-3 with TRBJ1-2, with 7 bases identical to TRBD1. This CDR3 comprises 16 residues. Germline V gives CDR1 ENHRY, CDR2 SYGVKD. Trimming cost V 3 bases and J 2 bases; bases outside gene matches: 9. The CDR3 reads CAISDIVGQPNYGYTF. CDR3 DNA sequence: TGTGCCATCAGTGATATCGTGGGACAGCCCAACTATGGCTACACCTTC.